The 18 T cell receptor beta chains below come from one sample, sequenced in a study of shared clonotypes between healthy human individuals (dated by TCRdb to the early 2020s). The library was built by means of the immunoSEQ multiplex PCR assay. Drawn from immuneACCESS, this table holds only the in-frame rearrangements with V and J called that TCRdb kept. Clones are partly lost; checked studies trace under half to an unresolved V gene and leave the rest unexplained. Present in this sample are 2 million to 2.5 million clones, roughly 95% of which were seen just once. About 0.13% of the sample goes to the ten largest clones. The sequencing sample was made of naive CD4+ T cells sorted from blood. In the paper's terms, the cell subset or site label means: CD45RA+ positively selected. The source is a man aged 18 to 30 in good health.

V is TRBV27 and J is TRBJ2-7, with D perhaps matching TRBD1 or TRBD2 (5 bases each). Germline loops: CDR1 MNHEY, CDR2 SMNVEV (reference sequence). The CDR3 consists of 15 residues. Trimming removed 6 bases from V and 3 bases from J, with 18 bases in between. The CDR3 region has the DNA TGTGCCAGCAGCCCCCCGGGGCCCCTCTACTACGAGCAGTACTTC. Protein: CASSPPGPLYYEQYF.

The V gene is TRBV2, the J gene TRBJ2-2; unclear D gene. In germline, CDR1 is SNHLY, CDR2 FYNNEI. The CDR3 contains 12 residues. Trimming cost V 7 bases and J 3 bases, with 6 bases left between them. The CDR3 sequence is CASIRDTGELFF. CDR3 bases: TGTGCCAGCATCCGGGACACCGGGGAGCTGTTTTTT.

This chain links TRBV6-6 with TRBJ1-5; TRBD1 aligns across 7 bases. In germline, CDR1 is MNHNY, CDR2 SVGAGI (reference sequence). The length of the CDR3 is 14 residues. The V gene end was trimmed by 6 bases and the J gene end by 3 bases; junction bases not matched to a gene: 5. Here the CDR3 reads CASRGGQNNQPQHF. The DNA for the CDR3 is TGTGCCAGCAGGGGGGGACAGAACAATCAGCCCCAGCATTTT.

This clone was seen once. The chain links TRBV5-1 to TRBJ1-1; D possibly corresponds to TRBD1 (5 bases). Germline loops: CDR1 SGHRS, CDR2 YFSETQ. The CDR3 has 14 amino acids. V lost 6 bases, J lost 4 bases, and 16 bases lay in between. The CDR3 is CASTSGGVGTEAFF. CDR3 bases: TGCGCCAGCACCTCGGGGGGAGTCGGCACTGAAGCTTTCTTT. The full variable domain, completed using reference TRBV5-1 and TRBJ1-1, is KAGVTQTPRYLIKTRGQQVTLSCSPISGHRSVSWYQQTPGQGLQFLFEYFSETQRNKGNFPGRFSGRQFSNSRSEMNVSTLELGDSALYLCASTSGGVGTEAFFGQGTRLTVV.

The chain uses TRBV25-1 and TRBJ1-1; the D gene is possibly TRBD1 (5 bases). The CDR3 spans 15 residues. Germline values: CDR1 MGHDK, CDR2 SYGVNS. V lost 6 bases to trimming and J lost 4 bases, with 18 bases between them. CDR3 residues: CASSEDWGLGTEAFF. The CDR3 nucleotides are TGTGCCAGCAGCGAAGATTGGGGCCTCGGCACTGAAGCTTTCTTT.

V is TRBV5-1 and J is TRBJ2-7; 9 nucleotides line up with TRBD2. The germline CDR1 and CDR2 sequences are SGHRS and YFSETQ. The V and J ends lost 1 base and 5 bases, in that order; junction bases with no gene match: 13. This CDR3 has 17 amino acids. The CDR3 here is CASSLISSGGRANEQYF. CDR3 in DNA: TGCGCCAGCAGCTTGATTAGTTCAGGCGGGAGGGCCAACGAGCAGTACTTC. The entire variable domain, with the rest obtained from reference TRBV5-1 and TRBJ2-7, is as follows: KAGVTQTPRYLIKTRGQQVTLSCSPISGHRSVSWYQQTPGQGLQFLFEYFSETQRNKGNFPGRFSGRQFSNSRSEMNVSTLELGDSALYLCASSLISSGGRANEQYFGPGTRLTVT.

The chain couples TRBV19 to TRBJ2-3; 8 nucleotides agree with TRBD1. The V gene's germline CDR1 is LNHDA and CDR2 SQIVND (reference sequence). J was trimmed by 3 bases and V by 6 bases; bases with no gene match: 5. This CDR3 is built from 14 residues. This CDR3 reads CASSTGGITDTQYF. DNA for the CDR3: TGTGCCAGTAGCACAGGGGGAATAACAGATACGCAGTATTTT.

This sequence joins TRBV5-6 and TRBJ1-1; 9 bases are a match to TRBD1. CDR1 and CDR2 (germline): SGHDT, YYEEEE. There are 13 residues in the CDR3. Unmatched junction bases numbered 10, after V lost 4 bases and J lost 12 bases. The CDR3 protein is CASSGRGDRVTFF. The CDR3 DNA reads TGTGCCAGCAGCGGGAGAGGGGACAGGGTAACTTTCTTT. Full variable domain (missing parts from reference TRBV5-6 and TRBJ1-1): DAGVTQSPTHLIKTRGQQVTLRCSPKSGHDTVSWYQQALGQGPQFIFQYYEEEERQRGNFPDRFSGHQFPNYSSELNVNALLLGDSALYLCASSGRGDRVTFFGQGTRLTVV.

The DNA for the CDR3 is TGTGCCAGCAGCCGGGACAGGGGGCAATGGGAGACCCAGTACTTC. Translated, it gives CASSRDRGQWETQYF. V and J are TRBV5-6 and TRBJ2-5, with 12 bases identical to TRBD1. V shed 4 bases and J 5 bases; nucleotides not matched to a gene: 6. CDR1 SGHDT and CDR2 YYEEEE come from the germline V gene. The CDR3 covers 15 residues.

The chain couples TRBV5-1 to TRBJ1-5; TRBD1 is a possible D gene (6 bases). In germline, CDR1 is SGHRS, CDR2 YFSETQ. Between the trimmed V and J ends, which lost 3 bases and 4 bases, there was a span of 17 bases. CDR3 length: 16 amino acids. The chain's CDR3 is CASSSGGTSSNQPQHF. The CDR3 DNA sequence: TGCGCCAGCAGCTCCGGAGGGACAAGTTCAAATCAGCCCCAGCATTTT. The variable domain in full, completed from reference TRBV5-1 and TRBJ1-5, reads KAGVTQTPRYLIKTRGQQVTLSCSPISGHRSVSWYQQTPGQGLQFLFEYFSETQRNKGNFPGRFSGRQFSNSRSEMNVSTLELGDSALYLCASSSGGTSSNQPQHFGDGTRLSIL.

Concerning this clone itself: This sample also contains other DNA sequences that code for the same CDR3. CDR3 in amino acids: CASSLGSGSGETQYF. The CDR3 coding sequence is TGCGCCAGCAGCTTGGGCTCGGGATCTGGAGAGACCCAGTACTTC. The chain employs TRBV5-1 and TRBJ2-5; D is possibly TRBD2 (5 bases). Deletions cut 0 bases from V and 4 bases from J, with 13 bases between. Germline V CDR1 and CDR2: SGHRS, YFSETQ. The CDR3 has 15 amino acids.

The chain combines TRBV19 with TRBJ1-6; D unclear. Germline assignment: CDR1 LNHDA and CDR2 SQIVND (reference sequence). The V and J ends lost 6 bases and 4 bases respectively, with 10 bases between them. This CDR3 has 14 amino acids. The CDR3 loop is CASRREPYNSPLHF. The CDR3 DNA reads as TGTGCCAGTAGGCGAGAGCCTTATAATTCACCCCTCCACTTT.

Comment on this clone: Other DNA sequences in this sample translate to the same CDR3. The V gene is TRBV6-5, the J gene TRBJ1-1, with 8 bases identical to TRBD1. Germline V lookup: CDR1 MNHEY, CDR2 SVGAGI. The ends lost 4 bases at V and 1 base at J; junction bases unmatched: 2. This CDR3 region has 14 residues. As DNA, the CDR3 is TGTGCCAGCAGTTCCGGACAGGGGAACACTGAAGCTTTCTTT. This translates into CASSSGQGNTEAFF.

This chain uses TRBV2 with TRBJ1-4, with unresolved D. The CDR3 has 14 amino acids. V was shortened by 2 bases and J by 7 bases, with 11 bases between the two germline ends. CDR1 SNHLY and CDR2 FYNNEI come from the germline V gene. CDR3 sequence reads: CASSESRAGEKLFF. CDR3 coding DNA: TGTGCCAGCAGTGAAAGTAGGGCAGGTGAAAAACTGTTTTTT.

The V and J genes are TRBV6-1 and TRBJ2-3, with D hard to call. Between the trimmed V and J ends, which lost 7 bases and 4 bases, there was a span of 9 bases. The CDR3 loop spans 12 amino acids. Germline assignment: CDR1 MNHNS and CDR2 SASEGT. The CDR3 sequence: CASTSGADTQYF. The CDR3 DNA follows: TGTGCCAGCACCTCAGGCGCAGATACGCAGTATTTT.

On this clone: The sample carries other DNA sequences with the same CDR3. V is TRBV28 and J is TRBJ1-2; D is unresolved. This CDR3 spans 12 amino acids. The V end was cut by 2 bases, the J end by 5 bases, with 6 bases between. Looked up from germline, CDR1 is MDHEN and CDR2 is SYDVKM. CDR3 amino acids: CASSLEGYGYTF. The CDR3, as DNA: TGTGCCAGCAGTTTAGAGGGTTATGGCTACACCTTC.

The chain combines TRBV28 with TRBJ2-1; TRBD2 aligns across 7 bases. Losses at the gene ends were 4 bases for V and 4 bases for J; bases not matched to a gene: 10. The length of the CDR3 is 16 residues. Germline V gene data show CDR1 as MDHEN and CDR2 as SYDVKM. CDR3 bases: TGTGCCAGCAGTTCCCGAGGGCGCGGGGGATACAATGAGCAGTTCTTC. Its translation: CASSSRGRGGYNEQFF.

DNA for the CDR3: TGCGCCAGCAGCTTAGTCCCTGGGGGGAGCGGGCGGACCTACAATGAGCAGTTCTTC. Translation gives CASSLVPGGSGRTYNEQFF. The chain joins TRBV5-1 to TRBJ2-1, with D tentatively TRBD2 (6 bases). The ends were cut back, 2 bases at V and 2 bases at J, with 23 bases in the middle. The CDR3 loop spans 19 amino acids. CDR1 and CDR2 (germline): SGHRS, YFSETQ.